This entry features one T cell receptor beta chain sequence. Its antigen target is currently unknown. No base quality information exists; no much larger clone differs at one position. Taken from cysteine to phenylalanine, the CDR3 has 13 residues. Only the CDR3 DNA stays, 39 bases, in frame from base 1. The trim is 4 bases for V and 7 bases for J, with a gap of 13 bases between the germline ends. Based on the germline V gene (reference sequence), the CDR1 and CDR2 sequences are LGHDT and YNNKEL. This entry is derived from a study of T cell responses to AZD1222 COVID-19 vaccine (dated by TCRdb to 2020 to 2022). Notes on the research overall: A total of about 230 trial participants underwent TCR sequencing, of whom around 200 received two doses of AZD1222 and about 25 received two doses of the MenACWY control vaccine. Enrollment into the trials was organized by age into subgroups of 18-55, 56-69 and 70-plus years, and those subgroups contained around 150, 28 and 57 TCR-sequenced participants, respectively. Broader findings and caveats from the paper: Reportedly, almost half of the unique spike-specific TCRs recognized epitopes lying outside the regions that are mutated in the B.1.351 and B.1.1.7 variants. The 56-69-year group was small, and its depth increase did not reach significance, likely because of low power. Participants were mostly white British, with more females than males. The authors suggested clonal diversity may have been underestimated. After two AZD1222 doses, spike-specific TCR breadth and depth were significantly higher than at day 0 and than in MenACWY recipients. Only a handful of AZD1222 recipients were SARS-CoV-2 seropositive at baseline, limiting conclusions about previously exposed vaccinees. Because no samples from the day 14 peak response were available, repertoires could be characterized only after the peak T cell response. The whole spike protein was spanned by vaccine-associated CD4 TCRs, and dominant responses were seen in regions 160-218 and 743-854.

The CDR3 regions of human TCRbeta chains were analyzed by immunosequencing. Per the source publication's procedure: Repertoire TCRs were matched against a reference library of SARS-CoV-2-specific TCRs generated with the MIRA antigen-specificity platform. Breadth was defined as the fraction of unique TCRs that were SARS-CoV-2-associated. Depth was defined as the fraction of total T cells that were SARS-CoV-2-associated. Using the MIRA data, each spike-specific TCR was mapped to the spike region that the TCR reacts to and placed in a CD4 or CD8 class. Log10-transformed breadth and depth values were compared by one-way ANOVA with Sidak's multiple comparisons tests. Imported from immuneACCESS, the table was reduced by TCRdb to in-frame sequences with V and J called. These copies leave out some clones; in studies compared against another copy, an unresolved V gene accounts for under half, and the cause of the remainder is not known. That table supplies the V and J calls and clone size; D and trimming were determined from the DNA. This sample holds about 18,000 clones; under 90% were observed only once. 8.7% of the sample is taken by the ten largest.

Taken with the paper, the label for time point translates to: about 28 days (+/-7) after the second vaccine dose. Because spike-specific TCR depth and breadth did not differ between the two schedules, AZD1222 recipients who got a second dose at roughly 4 weeks were pooled with those who got a second dose at roughly 12 weeks. The vaccinee samples were drawn from two UK trials, COV001 and COV002, one of which was a single-blind randomized controlled phase 2/3 trial testing AZD1222 (ChAdOx1 nCoV-19) in healthy adults. Trial participant PBMC samples were collected at day 0 and day 28 after the second dose for TCRbeta chain sequencing.

The chain is made from TRBV3-1 (or the pseudogene TRBV3-2) and TRBJ2-5; no D segment can be confidently identified. The origin of this receptor is an adult who received the AZD1222 COVID-19 vaccine. The source material was peripheral blood, sampled 28 days after the second AZD1222 dose. The DNA sequence reads TGTGCCAGCAGCCCGGGTGTTTTTGGGACCCAGTACTTC. It translates as CASSPGVFGTQYF.